Listed here are 18 T cell receptor beta chains from one sample, sequenced in a study of T cell changes during pregnancy in multiple sclerosis. The protocol was immunoSEQ multiplex PCR, while the TCRdb copy is restricted to in-frame clones and leaves out a portion. The table has tens of thousands of clones, just over 90% seen once. Sequenced here: CD8+ T cells from peripheral blood mononuclear cells, sampled in the second trimester of pregnancy. Receptors originate from a female donor with multiple sclerosis, enrolled in a pregnancy study.

The chain recombines TRBV11-2 with TRBJ2-7, with D perhaps matching TRBD2 (5 bases). V lost 5 bases and J 0 bases, leaving 14 bases between the germline ends. This CDR3 spans 15 amino acids. Germline CDR1 reads SGHAT; CDR2 reads FQNNGV. Written as DNA, the CDR3 is TGTGCCAGCAGCCCAGCGGACGTGAGCTCCTACGAGCAGTACTTC. It is translated as CASSPADVSSYEQYF.

The chain couples TRBV4-1 to TRBJ2-7; D gene uncertain. V shed 1 base and J shed 4 bases, with 8 bases lying between them. The CDR3 is made up of 13 amino acids. Germline CDR1 is MGHRA and CDR2 is YSYEKL. The CDR3 coding sequence is TGCGCCAGCAGCCAAGGGTACAGATACGAGCAGTACTTC. Its protein product is CASSQGYRYEQYF.

This chain connects TRBV5-4 to TRBJ2-7; the D gene is possibly TRBD1 (5 bases). In germline, CDR1 is SGHNT, CDR2 YYREEE (reference sequence). This CDR3 has 13 residues. V dropped 3 bases and J dropped 5 bases, with 12 bases sitting between them. CDR3 amino acids: CASSYTTGDEQYF. The DNA of the CDR3 is TGTGCCAGCAGCTACACTACAGGAGACGAGCAGTACTTC.

V and J are TRBV14 and TRBJ2-2, with D perhaps TRBD1 (6 bases). The CDR3 extends over 14 amino acids. CDR1 is SGHDN and CDR2 is FVKESK in the germline V gene. Between the trimmed V and J ends, which lost 5 bases and 4 bases, there was a span of 11 bases. DNA for the CDR3: TGTGCCAGCAGCACAACAGGGAGCACCGGGGAGCTGTTTTTT. This encodes CASSTTGSTGELFF.

The chain is built from TRBV7-2 and TRBJ2-3; D possibly corresponds to TRBD2 (5 bases). CDR1 is SGHTA, CDR2 FQGNSA, per germline. The CDR3 contains 15 residues. V lost 7 bases to trimming and J lost 4 bases, with 18 bases between them. CDR3 coding DNA: TGTGCCAGCAACCCTTTAGAAAGAGGGTCAGATACGCAGTATTTT. Translating gives CASNPLERGSDTQYF.

The chain is built from TRBV9 and TRBJ2-1; D unclear. The CDR3 is made up of 15 amino acids. The V gene lost 0 bases and the J gene lost 0 bases, with 7 bases spanning the gap. The germline CDR1 and CDR2 sequences are SGDLS and YYNGEE. In nucleotides, the CDR3 is TGTGCCAGCAGCGTAGCTCTCAGCTCCTACAATGAGCAGTTCTTC. Encoded protein: CASSVALSSYNEQFF.

J is TRBJ2-2 and V is TRBV11-3; 14 bases line up with TRBD2. The germline V gene encodes CDR1 SGHNT and CDR2 YENEEA. The CDR3 length is 16 residues. J lost 6 bases, V lost 5 bases, and 5 bases had no gene match. As DNA, the CDR3 is TGTGCCAGCAGCCCCCGACTAGCGGGGGGGCCCGGGGAGCTGTTTTTT. This encodes CASSPRLAGGPGELFF.

By sample share, this clone is medium-sized. The gene calls are TRBV4-2 and TRBJ2-7; a possible D gene is TRBD2 (5 bases). Trimming shortened V by 0 bases and J by 0 bases, and 15 bases separated the two germline ends. The CDR3 has 17 amino acids. Germline values: CDR1 LGHNA, CDR2 YNFKEQ. The CDR3 loop is CASSQDNRTAFSYEQYF. CDR3 nucleotides: TGTGCCAGCAGCCAAGATAATCGGACTGCCTTCTCCTACGAGCAGTACTTC.

The J gene is TRBJ1-1, the V gene TRBV20-1; D remains unclear. Germline values: CDR1 DFQATT, CDR2 SNEGSKA (reference sequence). V lost 0 bases, J lost 8 bases, and 4 bases lay in between. The CDR3 loop spans 10 amino acids. CDR3 region: CSAREREAFF. DNA for the CDR3: TGCAGTGCTAGAGAGCGGGAAGCTTTCTTT.

The V gene is TRBV6-4, the J gene TRBJ2-3; 12 bases align to TRBD2. This CDR3 is built from 14 residues. V lost 4 bases to trimming and J lost 4 bases; unmatched junction nucleotides: 0. Germline V gene data show CDR1 as MRHNA and CDR2 as SNTAGT. CDR3 residues: CASSGLAGADTQYF. The CDR3 bases are TGTGCCAGCAGTGGACTAGCGGGAGCAGATACGCAGTATTTT.

V usage is TRBV7-9 and J usage is TRBJ1-6, with D perhaps matching TRBD1 (6 bases). The CDR3 covers 15 residues. V was trimmed by 5 bases and J by 5 bases, leaving 13 bases between them. The V gene's germline CDR1 is SEHNR and CDR2 FQNEAQ (reference sequence). CDR3 amino acids: CASSPRQANNSPLHF. Written as DNA, the CDR3 is TGTGCCAGCAGCCCCAGACAGGCAAATAATTCACCCCTCCACTTT. Complete variable domain (other parts from reference TRBV7-9 and TRBJ1-6): DTGVSQNPRHKITKRGQNVTFRCDPISEHNRLYWYRQTLGQGPEFLTYFQNEAQLEKSRLLSDRFSAERPKGSFSTLEIQRTEQGDSAMYLCASSPRQANNSPLHFGNGTRLTVT.

The chain has TRBV4-3 and TRBJ1-2; TRBD1 matches 9 bases. The CDR3 has 17 amino acids. Germline V lookup: CDR1 LGHNA, CDR2 YSLEER. Unmatched junction bases numbered 6, after V lost 1 base and J lost 0 bases. CDR3 amino acids: CASSQVGTGPPNYGYTF. The CDR3 bases are TGCGCCAGCAGCCAAGTAGGGACAGGGCCTCCTAACTATGGCTACACCTTC.

The chain carries TRBV7-9 and TRBJ2-7, with TRBD1 identical over 7 bases. This CDR3 comprises 13 residues. Trimming took 5 bases from V and 2 from J; bases not matched to a gene: 3. The germline V gene has CDR1 SEHNR and CDR2 FQNEAQ (reference sequence). The CDR3 nucleotides read TGTGCCAGCAGCACGGGACAGACCTACGAGCAGTACTTC. Translation gives CASSTGQTYEQYF.

The V and J genes are TRBV27 and TRBJ2-7, with TRBD2 matching 8 bases. The trim removed 1 base at V and 5 bases at J, leaving 10 bases unmatched. The CDR3 has 16 residues. Germline V CDR1 and CDR2: MNHEY, SMNVEV (reference sequence). The CDR3 sequence: CASSLFGREDGDEQYF. In DNA, the CDR3 is TGTGCCAGCAGTTTATTCGGGCGGGAGGACGGGGACGAGCAGTACTTC.

The rearrangement uses TRBV27 and TRBJ1-1; 7 bases agree with TRBD1. The CDR3 spans 16 residues. Trimming took 5 bases from V and 0 from J; bases not matched to a gene: 9. Germline loops: CDR1 MNHEY, CDR2 SMNVEV (reference sequence). The CDR3: CASSIRTGGLNTEAFF. CDR3 bases: TGTGCCAGCAGTATTAGGACAGGCGGATTGAACACTGAAGCTTTCTTT.

The chain combines TRBV7-9 with TRBJ1-1; possible D gene TRBD1, 6 bases. Between the trimmed V and J ends, which lost 5 bases and 4 bases, there was a span of 20 bases. The CDR3 contains 16 residues. Germline CDR1 is SEHNR and CDR2 is FQNEAQ (reference sequence). The CDR3 loop is CASSGSWGLGGTEAFF. CDR3 bases: TGTGCCAGCAGCGGTTCTTGGGGCCTAGGGGGCACTGAAGCTTTCTTT.

This clone was detected only once. The chain combines TRBV29-1 with TRBJ2-3; 8 bases fit TRBD2. The germline V gene encodes CDR1 SQVTM and CDR2 ANQGSEA. This CDR3 comprises 16 residues. The ends lost 2 bases at V and 5 bases at J; junction bases unmatched: 12. The CDR3 reads CSVEMLTGGIIDTQYF. The CDR3 bases are TGCAGCGTTGAAATGTTAACGGGAGGGATTATAGATACGCAGTATTTT.

The genes are TRBV11-2 and TRBJ1-2; D unresolved. The CDR3 consists of 12 residues. Germline V gene lookup returns CDR1 SGHAT and CDR2 FQNNGV. Trimming pared 6 bases from V and 5 bases from J, leaving 10 bases between. The DNA for the CDR3 is TGTGCCAGCAGATCCCCCGGTTATGGCTACACCTTC. It translates to CASRSPGYGYTF.